This T cell receptor beta chain is drawn from a study of beta chain features in type 1 diabetes (dated by TCRdb to the late 2010s). Regarding the study in general: Patients and healthy donors did not differ in mean age, gender distribution, total cell number or subset yield. A total of about 100,000,000 sorted cells were examined across all samples, and RNA yield correlated strongly with the number of cells per subset. The study compared TCRB repertoires of sorted circulating CD4+ T cell subsets between recently diagnosed type 1 diabetes patients and matched healthy donors. Naive and central memory subsets were obtained from all 30 or so donors, but regulatory and stem cell-like memory subsets were isolated from only 8 patients and 8 healthy donors. Overall study outcomes, separate from this receptor: Naive, central memory and regulatory TCRB repertoires appeared to be more alike among patients than among healthy donors. Shorter templates might be favored by PCR, yet because patient and control samples were amplified and corrected together, any such skew would affect both groups equally. In all four CD4+ subsets, TCRB CDR3 length was moderately but significantly shorter in type 1 diabetes patients. Because small numbers of individuals were included in the HLA sub-analyses, any influence of HLA type on TCRB rearrangement was left unresolved. Fewer insertions and more nucleotide deletions at VDJ recombination sites were observed in patients with type 1 diabetes, implying thymic rearrangement abnormalities. Sequencing cDNA rather than genomic DNA could over-represent highly expressing activated cells, although activation and CD3 levels did not differ between groups.

The entire amount of isolated RNA was reverse transcribed using the High Capacity cDNA Reverse Transcription Kit, so the sequenced TCRB transcripts were expressed ones. Deep immunoSEQ sequencing was applied to naive, central memory and regulatory T cell samples, giving an average of roughly 3.5 million total reads per sample. Sorted cells were lysed in RLT buffer and RNA was extracted with DNase-treated RNeasy Micro or Mini kits, depending on cell number. Each cell subset was processed separately to prevent cross-contamination, with patient and healthy donor samples processed together. TCRB sequences were amplified from cDNA with the immunoSEQ multiplex PCR, producing 87-bp fragments spanning the CDR3 region. Sequencing of the amplicons was done on the Illumina HiSeq platform. In the original analysis: PCR bias was computationally corrected using synthetic template baselines, reads within Hamming distance 2 were collapsed, and singletons that could not be merged were discarded. Reads were aligned to IMGT to assign V, D and J genes, CDR3 length, and insertions or deletions at six rearrangement sites. Within each subset, clonotype counts were normalized to sorted cell number, after which true diversity and Gini coefficients were computed with the tcR R package. The overlap coefficient, calculated on TCRB nucleotide sequences, was used to measure repertoire sharing. As a proxy for the pre-selection repertoire, out-of-frame TCRB sequences from naive cells were analyzed. TCRdb carries this immuneACCESS record with in-frame sequences only. Its versions omit some clonotypes, under half of them owing to an unresolved V gene in the studies checked, with the rest unexplained. That table supplies the V and J calls and clone size; D and trimming were determined from the DNA. Recorded for this sample are 250,000 to 350,000 clones; 14% of them occurred a single time. The ten largest make up approximately 0.015% of the sample.

CDR1 MNHNY and CDR2 SVGAGI were looked up in the germline V gene (reference sequence). The CDR3 spans 12 residues, from the cysteine through the phenylalanine. Only the CDR3 portion is preserved as DNA: 36 bases, with reading frame beginning at the first base. Trimming takes 5 bases from V and 6 bases from J, and the germline ends sit 8 bases apart. Each donor gave one peripheral blood draw, averaging approximately 0.11 L, which was collected into heparinised tubes. Using a panel that included CD45RO, CCR7, CD25, CD127, CD95 and CD27, naive, central memory, regulatory and stem cell-like memory CD4+ T cells were sorted on a BD FACSAria II. Purity was above 95% for every sorted population. PBMCs were separated immediately by Lymphoprep density gradient centrifugation and were stained directly, without being cultured. So that batch effects would be minimized, each experiment stained and sorted samples in pairs, pairing one healthy donor with one patient.

As regards this clone: Its cognate antigen has yet to be identified. No much larger clone exists at a distance of one base, and base qualities are not known.

The TCR was taken from a man under 40 with type 1 diabetes. The sequence joins TRBV6-6 to TRBJ1-5, with TRBD1 as a weak D call on 5 bases. Sequencing used naive CD4+ T cells from blood. The sample's cell subset or site label, decoded: true naive CD4+ T cells. The DNA is as follows: TGTGCCAGCAGTGGGGGGGGTCAGCCCCAGCATTTT. It is translated as CASSGGGQPQHF.